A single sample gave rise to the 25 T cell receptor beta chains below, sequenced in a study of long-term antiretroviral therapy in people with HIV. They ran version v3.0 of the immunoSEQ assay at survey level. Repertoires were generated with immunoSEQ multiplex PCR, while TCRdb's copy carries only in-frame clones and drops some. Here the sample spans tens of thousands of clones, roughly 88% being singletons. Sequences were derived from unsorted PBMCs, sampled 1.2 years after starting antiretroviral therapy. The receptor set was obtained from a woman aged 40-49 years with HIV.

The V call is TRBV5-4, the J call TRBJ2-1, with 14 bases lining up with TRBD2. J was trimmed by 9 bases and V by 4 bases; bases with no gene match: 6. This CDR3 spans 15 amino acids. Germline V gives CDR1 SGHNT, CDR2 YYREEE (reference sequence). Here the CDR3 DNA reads TGTGCCAGCAGCGAAAGGACTAGCGGGAGGTCTGAGCAGTTCTTC. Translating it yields CASSERTSGRSEQFF. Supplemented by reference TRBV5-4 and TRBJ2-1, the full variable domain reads ETGVTQSPTHLIKTRGQQVTLRCSSQSGHNTVSWYQQALGQGPQFIFQYYREEENGRGNFPPRFSGLQFPNYSSELNVNALELDDSALYLCASSERTSGRSEQFFGPGTRLTVL.

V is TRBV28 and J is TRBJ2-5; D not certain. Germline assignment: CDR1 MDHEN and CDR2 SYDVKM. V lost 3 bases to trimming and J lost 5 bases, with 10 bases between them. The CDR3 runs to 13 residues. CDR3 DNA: TGTGCCAGCAGTTTCTCCGGGCCGGAGACCCAGTACTTC. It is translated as CASSFSGPETQYF.

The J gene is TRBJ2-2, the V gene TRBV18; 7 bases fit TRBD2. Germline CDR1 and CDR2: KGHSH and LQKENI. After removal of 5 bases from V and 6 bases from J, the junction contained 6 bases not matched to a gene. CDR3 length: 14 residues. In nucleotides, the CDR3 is TGTGCCAGCTCAGCGGGAGCCCCCGCCGGGGAGCTGTTTTTT. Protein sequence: CASSAGAPAGELFF.

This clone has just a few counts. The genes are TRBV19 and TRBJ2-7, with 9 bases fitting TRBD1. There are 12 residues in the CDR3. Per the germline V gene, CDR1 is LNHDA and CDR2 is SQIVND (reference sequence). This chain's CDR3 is CAAGQGIYEQYF. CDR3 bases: TGTGCTGCGGGACAGGGCATATACGAGCAGTACTTC.

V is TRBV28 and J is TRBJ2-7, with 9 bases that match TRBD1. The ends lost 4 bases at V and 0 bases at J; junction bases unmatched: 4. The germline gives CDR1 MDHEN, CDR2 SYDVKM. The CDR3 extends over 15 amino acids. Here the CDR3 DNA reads TGTGCCAGCAGTTACAGGGGGCTAAGCTCCTACGAGCAGTACTTC. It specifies CASSYRGLSSYEQYF.

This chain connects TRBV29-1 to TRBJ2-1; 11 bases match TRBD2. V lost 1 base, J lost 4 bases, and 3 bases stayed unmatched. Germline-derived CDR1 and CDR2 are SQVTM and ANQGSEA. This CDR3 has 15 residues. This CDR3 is CSVEVASGGYNEQFF. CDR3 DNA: TGCAGCGTTGAAGTCGCTAGCGGGGGGTACAATGAGCAGTTCTTC.

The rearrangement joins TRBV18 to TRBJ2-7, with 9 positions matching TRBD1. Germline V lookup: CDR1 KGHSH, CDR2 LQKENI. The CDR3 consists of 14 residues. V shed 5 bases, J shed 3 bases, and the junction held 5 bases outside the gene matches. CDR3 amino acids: CASSGQGISYEQYF. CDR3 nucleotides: TGTGCCAGCTCAGGACAGGGGATTAGCTACGAGCAGTACTTC.

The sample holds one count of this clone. CDR3 sequence: CASSTPPYEQYF. CDR3 coding DNA: TGTGCCAGTAGTACCCCCCCCTACGAGCAGTACTTC. This rearrangement joins TRBV19 to TRBJ2-7; the D is unclear. Per germline, CDR1 LNHDA and CDR2 SQIVND (reference sequence). The V end lost 4 bases, the J end lost 2 bases, and 6 bases lay between the germline ends. The CDR3 runs to 12 residues.

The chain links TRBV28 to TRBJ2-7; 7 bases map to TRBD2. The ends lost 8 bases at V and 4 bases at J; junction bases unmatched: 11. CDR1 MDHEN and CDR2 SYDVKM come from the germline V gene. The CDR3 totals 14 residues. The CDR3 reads CASQSLAETYEQYF. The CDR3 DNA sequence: TGTGCCAGCCAGAGCCTAGCGGAGACATACGAGCAGTACTTC.

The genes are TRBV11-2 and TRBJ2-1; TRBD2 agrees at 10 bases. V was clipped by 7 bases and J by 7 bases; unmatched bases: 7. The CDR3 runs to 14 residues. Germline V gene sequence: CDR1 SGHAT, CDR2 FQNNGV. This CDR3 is CASIGASGRNEQFF. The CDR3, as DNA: TGTGCCAGCATAGGGGCTAGCGGGAGAAATGAGCAGTTCTTC.

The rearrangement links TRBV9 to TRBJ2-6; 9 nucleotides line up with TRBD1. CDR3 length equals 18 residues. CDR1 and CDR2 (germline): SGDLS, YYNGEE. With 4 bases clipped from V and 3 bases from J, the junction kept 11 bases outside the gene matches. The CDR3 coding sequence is TGTGCCAGCAGCCCAAGGACAGGGGATCATATTGGGGCCAACGTCCTGACTTTC. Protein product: CASSPRTGDHIGANVLTF.

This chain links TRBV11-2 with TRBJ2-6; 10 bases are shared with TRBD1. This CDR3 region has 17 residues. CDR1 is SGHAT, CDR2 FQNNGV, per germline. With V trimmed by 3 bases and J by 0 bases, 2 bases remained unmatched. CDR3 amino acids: CASSLGQGISGANVLTF. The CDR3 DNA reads TGTGCCAGCAGCTTGGGACAGGGGATCTCTGGGGCCAACGTCCTGACTTTC.

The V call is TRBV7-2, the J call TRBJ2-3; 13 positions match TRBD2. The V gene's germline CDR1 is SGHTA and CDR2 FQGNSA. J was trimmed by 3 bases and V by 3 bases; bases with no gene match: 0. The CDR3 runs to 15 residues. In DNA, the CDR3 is TGTGCCAGCAGCTTGACTAGCGGGAGGACAGATACGCAGTATTTT. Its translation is CASSLTSGRTDTQYF.

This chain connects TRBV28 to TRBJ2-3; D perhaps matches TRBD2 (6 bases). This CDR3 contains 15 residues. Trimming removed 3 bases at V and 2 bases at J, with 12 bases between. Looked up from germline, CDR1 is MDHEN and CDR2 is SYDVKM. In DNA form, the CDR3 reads TGTGCCAGCAGTTTTAGGGCGGGACCCACAGATACGCAGTATTTT. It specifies CASSFRAGPTDTQYF.

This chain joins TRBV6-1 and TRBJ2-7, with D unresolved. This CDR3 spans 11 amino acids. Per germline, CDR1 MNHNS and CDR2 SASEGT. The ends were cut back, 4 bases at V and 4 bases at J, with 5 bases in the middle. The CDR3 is CASSGYYEQYF. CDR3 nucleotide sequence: TGTGCCAGCAGTGGATATTACGAGCAGTACTTC.

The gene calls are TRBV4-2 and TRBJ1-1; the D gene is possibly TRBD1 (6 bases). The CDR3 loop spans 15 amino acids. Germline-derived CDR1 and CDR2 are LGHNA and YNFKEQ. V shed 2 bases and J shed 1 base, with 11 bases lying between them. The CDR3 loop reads CASSQQGSWNTEAFF. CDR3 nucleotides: TGTGCCAGCAGCCAACAGGGGAGTTGGAACACTGAAGCTTTCTTT.

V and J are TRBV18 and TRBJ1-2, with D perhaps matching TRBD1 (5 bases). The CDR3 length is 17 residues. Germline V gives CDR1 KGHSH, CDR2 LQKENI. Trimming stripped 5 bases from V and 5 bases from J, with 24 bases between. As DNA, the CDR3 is TGTGCCAGCTCAGAGGGGCTGCAGAACAACGTTCAGTATGGCTACACCTTC. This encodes CASSEGLQNNVQYGYTF.

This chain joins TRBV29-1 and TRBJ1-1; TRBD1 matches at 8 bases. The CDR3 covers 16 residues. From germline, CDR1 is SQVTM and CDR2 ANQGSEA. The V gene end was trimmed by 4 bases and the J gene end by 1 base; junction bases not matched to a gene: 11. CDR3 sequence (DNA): TGCAGCGTTGTCCGTTACAGGGGGGAGAAGAACACTGAAGCTTTCTTT. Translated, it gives CSVVRYRGEKNTEAFF.

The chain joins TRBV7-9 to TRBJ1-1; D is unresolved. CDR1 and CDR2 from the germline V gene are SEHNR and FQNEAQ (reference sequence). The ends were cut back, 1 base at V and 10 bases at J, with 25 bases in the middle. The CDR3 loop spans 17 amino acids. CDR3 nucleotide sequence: TGTGCCAGCAGCTTAGAATCTCCAGCGACACCCGCCTTCCTAGCTTTCTTT. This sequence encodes CASSLESPATPAFLAFF.

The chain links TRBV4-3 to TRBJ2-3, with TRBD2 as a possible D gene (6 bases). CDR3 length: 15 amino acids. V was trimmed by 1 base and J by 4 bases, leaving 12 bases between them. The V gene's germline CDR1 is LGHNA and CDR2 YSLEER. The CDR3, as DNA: TGCGCCAGCAGCCAAGGACGGGAGAGGCCAGATACGCAGTATTTT. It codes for CASSQGRERPDTQYF.

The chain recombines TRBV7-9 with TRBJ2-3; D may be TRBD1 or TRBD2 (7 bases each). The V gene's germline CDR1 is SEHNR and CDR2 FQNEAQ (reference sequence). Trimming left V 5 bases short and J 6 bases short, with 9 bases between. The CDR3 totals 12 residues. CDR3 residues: CASSQGGDTQYF. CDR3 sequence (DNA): TGTGCCAGCAGCCAGGGGGGGGATACGCAGTATTTT.

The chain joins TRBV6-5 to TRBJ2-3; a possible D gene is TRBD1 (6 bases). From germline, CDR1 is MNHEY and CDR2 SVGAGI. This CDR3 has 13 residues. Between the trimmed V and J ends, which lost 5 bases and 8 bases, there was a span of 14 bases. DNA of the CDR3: TGTGCCAGCAGTGTTCAGGGGTCGGCTACGCAGTATTTT. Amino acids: CASSVQGSATQYF.

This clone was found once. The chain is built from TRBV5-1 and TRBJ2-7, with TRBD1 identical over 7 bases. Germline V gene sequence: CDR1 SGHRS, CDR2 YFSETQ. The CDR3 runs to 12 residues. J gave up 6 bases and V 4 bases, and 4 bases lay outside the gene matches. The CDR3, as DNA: TGCGCCAGCAGCCCCACAGGGGTCGAGCAGTACTTC. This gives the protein CASSPTGVEQYF.

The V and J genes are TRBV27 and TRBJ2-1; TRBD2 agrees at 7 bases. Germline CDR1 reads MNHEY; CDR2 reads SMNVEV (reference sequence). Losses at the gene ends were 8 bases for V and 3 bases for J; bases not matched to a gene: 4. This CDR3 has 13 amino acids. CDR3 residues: CASQRDYYNEQFF. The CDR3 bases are TGTGCCAGCCAGCGGGATTACTACAATGAGCAGTTCTTC.

Here the CDR3 reads CASSESTGDYGYTF. Written as DNA, the CDR3 is TGTGCCAGCAGTGAGTCTACAGGAGACTATGGCTACACCTTC. The chain carries TRBV6-4 and TRBJ1-2, with a tentative D call TRBD1 (5 bases). The CDR3 is 14 residues long. Germline assignment: CDR1 MRHNA and CDR2 SNTAGT. Trimming took off 3 bases at V and 3 bases at J, with 11 bases between the two ends.